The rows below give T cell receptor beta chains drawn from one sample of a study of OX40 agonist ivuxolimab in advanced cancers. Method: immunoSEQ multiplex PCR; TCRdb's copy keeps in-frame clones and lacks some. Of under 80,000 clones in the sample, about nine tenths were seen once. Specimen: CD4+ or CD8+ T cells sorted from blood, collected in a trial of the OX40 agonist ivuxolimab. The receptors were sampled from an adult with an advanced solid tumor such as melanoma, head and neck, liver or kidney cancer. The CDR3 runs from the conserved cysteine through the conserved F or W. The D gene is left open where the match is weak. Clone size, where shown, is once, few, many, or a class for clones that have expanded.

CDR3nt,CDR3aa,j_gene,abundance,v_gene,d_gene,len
TGTGCTAGCAGCGCGACTAGCGGGCCGTACAATGAGCAGTTCTTC,CASSATSGPYNEQFF,TRBJ2-1,NA,TRBV7-7,TRBD2,15
TGTGCCAGCAGCCATCAGACAGGGGCAGCTTTCTTT,CASSHQTGAAFF,TRBJ1-1,few,TRBV4-2,TRBD1,12
TGTGCCAGCAGCGTAGAGGGGGAGGGAGAAGGGGACACCGGGGAGCTGTTTTTT,CASSVEGEGEGDTGELFF,TRBJ2-2,once,TRBV9,NA,18
TGTGCCAGCAGCTTAGGGACCCACACTGAAGCTTTCTTT,CASSLGTHTEAFF,TRBJ1-1,NA,TRBV11-2,NA,13
TGTGCCAGCAGCTTGGAGGGAAACATTCAGTACTTC,CASSLEGNIQYF,TRBJ2-4,NA,TRBV5-6,NA,12
TGTGCCAGCATGGCGGGAGCTTTTCCAGATACGCAGTATTTT,CASMAGAFPDTQYF,TRBJ2-3,NA,TRBV25-1,TRBD2,14
TGTGCCAGCATCATGGAGAAATCGGACTCTGGGGCCAACGTCCTGACTTTC,CASIMEKSDSGANVLTF,TRBJ2-6,NA,TRBV2,NA,17
TGTGCCAGCAGTGCCGCCCGTAGGTCCTTTAATCAGCCCCAGCATTTT,CASSAARRSFNQPQHF,TRBJ1-5,NA,TRBV6-1,NA,16
TGTGCCATCTGGGCCGGGTCCTACACCGGGGAGCTGTTTTTT,CAIWAGSYTGELFF,TRBJ2-2,NA,TRBV10-3,NA,14
TGTGCCAGTAATTATGATTGGACAGGTAGCAATCAGCCCCAGCATTTT,CASNYDWTGSNQPQHF,TRBJ1-5,NA,TRBV19,TRBD1,16
TGTGCCAGCAGCTTCGGACTAGACGCAGCCTACGAGCAGTACTTC,CASSFGLDAAYEQYF,TRBJ2-7,NA,TRBV7-8,TRBD2,15
TGTGCCAGCAGCCCTCAGACTAGCGGGAGGGTCGGGCTGTTTTTT,CASSPQTSGRVGLFF,TRBJ2-2,NA,TRBV7-9,TRBD2,15
TGCGCCAGCAGCCAAACTAGCGGGACGAGCGAGCAGTACTTC,CASSQTSGTSEQYF,TRBJ2-7,NA,TRBV4-3,TRBD2,14
TGTGCCAGCAGTTTGGGCAGAGCCTACGAGCAGTACTTC,CASSLGRAYEQYF,TRBJ2-7,NA,TRBV27,NA,13
TGTGCCAGCAGCTTTGGGGGTGATGGAAACACCATATATTTT,CASSFGGDGNTIYF,TRBJ1-3,NA,TRBV7-2,NA,14
TGTGCCAGCAGCTTAGGGGGCGGGAGAACAGATACGCAGTATTTT,CASSLGGGRTDTQYF,TRBJ2-3,NA,TRBV11-3,TRBD2,15
TGCGCCAGCAGCCAAGGACAGGGTTCGTACGAGCAGTACTTC,CASSQGQGSYEQYF,TRBJ2-7,NA,TRBV4-1,TRBD1,14
TGTGCCAGCAGTTTATGGGGTTCCAGTAGCTCCTACGAGCAGTACTTC,CASSLWGSSSSYEQYF,TRBJ2-7,NA,TRBV28,NA,16
TGTGCCAGCGGTGTGTACGAGCAGTACTTC,CASGVYEQYF,TRBJ2-7,NA,TRBV6-1,NA,10
TGCGCCAGCAGCACTGGTTACGAGCAGTACTTC,CASSTGYEQYF,TRBJ2-7,NA,TRBV5-1,NA,11
TGTGCCAGCAGCCTCACGGCCAGCACAGATACGCAGTATTTT,CASSLTASTDTQYF,TRBJ2-3,NA,TRBV28,NA,14
TGTGCCAGCAAAAAAGGGAGTGAATTCGGAGATACGCAGTATTTT,CASKKGSEFGDTQYF,TRBJ2-3,NA,TRBV27,NA,15
TGTGCCAGCAGCCCCCGCACCGGGACAGGGGACATCTCCTACGAGCAGTACTTC,CASSPRTGTGDISYEQYF,TRBJ2-7,few,TRBV11-3,TRBD1,18
TGTGCCAGCAGCTTTGAGGGGGGAACTGAAGCTTTCTTT,CASSFEGGTEAFF,TRBJ1-1,NA,TRBV7-9,NA,13
TGTGCCAGCAGCTTAATGGCTTACGAGCAGTACTTC,CASSLMAYEQYF,TRBJ2-7,NA,TRBV7-2,NA,12
TGTGCCAGCAGTTACGGAGCGGGGGGGAGGAATGAGCAGTTCTTC,CASSYGAGGRNEQFF,TRBJ2-1,once,TRBV6-5,TRBD2,15
TGTGCCAGCAGCGTATCAAGTGCGATCCAAGAGACCCAGTACTTC,CASSVSSAIQETQYF,TRBJ2-5,NA,TRBV9,NA,15
TGTGCCAGCTCACCGACAGGGGATGAAAAACTGTTTTTT,CASSPTGDEKLFF,TRBJ1-4,NA,TRBV18,TRBD1,13
TGTGCCAGCATGAGGGCCTCGGGGGGGAACACTGAAGCTTTCTTT,CASMRASGGNTEAFF,TRBJ1-1,NA,TRBV2,NA,15
TGTGCCAGCATCCACAATGAGCAGTTCTTC,CASIHNEQFF,TRBJ2-1,NA,TRBV27,NA,10
TGTGCCAGCAGTGAAGGGACTAGCGGGTCCCATACGCAGTATTTT,CASSEGTSGSHTQYF,TRBJ2-3,NA,TRBV6-1,TRBD2,15
TGTGCCAGCAGCCCCACAGGGGACTCTGGCTACACCTTC,CASSPTGDSGYTF,TRBJ1-2,NA,TRBV7-3,TRBD1,13
TGTGCCAGCAGTGTGAACTTGAATCAGCCCCAGCATTTT,CASSVNLNQPQHF,TRBJ1-5,NA,TRBV28,NA,13
TGTGCCAGCAGCCCTCGGGATGCAGATACGCAGTATTTT,CASSPRDADTQYF,TRBJ2-3,NA,TRBV7-9,NA,13
TGTGCCAGCAGTTTCCCCGAGGTAGACGGGGGCAATCAGCCCCAGCATTTT,CASSFPEVDGGNQPQHF,TRBJ1-5,NA,TRBV28,NA,17
TGTGCTAGCAGCTTAGCTCCCGGACAGGGGCCAGTCAATGAGCAGTTCTTC,CASSLAPGQGPVNEQFF,TRBJ2-1,NA,TRBV7-7,TRBD1,17
TGTGCCAGCAGTTTGCCCACCGGGACAGGGGCCCACAATGAGCAGTTCTTC,CASSLPTGTGAHNEQFF,TRBJ2-1,NA,TRBV28,TRBD1,17
TGTGCCAGCAGTTTGGGCTCATATGAGCAGTTCTTC,CASSLGSYEQFF,TRBJ2-1,NA,TRBV28,NA,12
TGTGCCAGCAGCTACGCGGACATGGGCGATATGGACACTGAAGCTTTCTTT,CASSYADMGDMDTEAFF,TRBJ1-1,NA,TRBV11-3,NA,17
TGCGCCAGCAGCTCCAAAACAGGGGAAAACACTGAAGCTTTCTTT,CASSSKTGENTEAFF,TRBJ1-1,NA,TRBV5-1,TRBD1,15
TGTGCCAGCAGGGGGGCCGACAGGCTACCTGGAAACACCATATATTTT,CASRGADRLPGNTIYF,TRBJ1-3,NA,TRBV11-2,NA,16
TGTGCCAGCAGCGCCAGAATCATCAATTCACCCCTCCACTTT,CASSARIINSPLHF,TRBJ1-6,NA,TRBV7-8,NA,14
TGTGCCAGCAGCCAAGCGGCGAACAATGAGCAGTTCTTC,CASSQAANNEQFF,TRBJ2-1,NA,TRBV4-2,NA,13
TGTGCCAGCAGCCCGAGGTCGTCTAGCGGGAGGTACAATGAGCAGTTCTTC,CASSPRSSSGRYNEQFF,TRBJ2-1,NA,TRBV9,TRBD2,17